These T cell receptor beta chains were read from a single sample in a study of shared clonotypes between healthy human individuals. TCRdb keeps only in-frame clones here, not all; method: immunoSEQ multiplex PCR. This sample has roughly 2.4 million clones, with 90% to 97% found just once. Sequenced: naive CD4+ T cells sorted from blood. These receptors originate from a man aged 18-30 years in good health. Both conserved end residues are part of each CDR3. The D gene is left open where the match is weak. Only part of the rows carry a size: once, few, many, or a class if the clone is expanded.

clone size: -
J gene: TRBJ1-5
V gene: TRBV4-1
D gene: -
CDR3 protein: CASSPNPAGDQPQHF
CDR3 DNA: TGCGCCAGCAGCCCAAATCCGGCCGGGGATCAGCCCCAGCATTTT

clone size: -
J gene: TRBJ2-7
V gene: TRBV2
D gene: TRBD2
CDR3 protein: CASSSTSGYSYEQYF
CDR3 DNA: TGTGCCAGCAGTTCCACTAGCGGGTACTCCTACGAGCAGTACTTC

clone size: -
J gene: TRBJ1-2
V gene: TRBV18
D gene: -
CDR3 protein: CASSPEGNYGYTF
CDR3 DNA: TGTGCCAGCTCCCCCGAGGGGAACTATGGCTACACCTTC

clone size: -
J gene: TRBJ2-3
V gene: TRBV9
D gene: TRBD1
CDR3 protein: CASSRQGVDINTQYF
CDR3 DNA: TGTGCCAGCAGCCGACAGGGGGTTGATATAAATACGCAGTATTTT

clone size: -
J gene: TRBJ2-1
V gene: TRBV6-6
D gene: TRBD1
CDR3 protein: CASRLGQEKTYNEQFF
CDR3 DNA: TGTGCCAGCAGACTCGGACAGGAGAAAACCTACAATGAGCAGTTCTTC

clone size: few
J gene: TRBJ1-2
V gene: TRBV14
D gene: TRBD1
CDR3 protein: CASSQEIRDRNYGYTF
CDR3 DNA: TGTGCCAGCAGCCAAGAAATTCGGGACAGAAACTATGGCTACACCTTC

clone size: -
J gene: TRBJ1-5
V gene: TRBV30
D gene: TRBD1
CDR3 protein: CAWSFRDRGNQPQHF
CDR3 DNA: TGTGCCTGGAGCTTTAGGGACAGGGGAAATCAGCCCCAGCATTTT

clone size: -
J gene: TRBJ2-7
V gene: TRBV6-1
D gene: TRBD2
CDR3 protein: CASSEWEGRGEQYF
CDR3 DNA: TGTGCCAGCAGTGAATGGGAGGGACGCGGCGAGCAGTACTTC

clone size: -
J gene: TRBJ2-7
V gene: TRBV5-4
D gene: TRBD1
CDR3 protein: CASSSPDRGSYEQYF
CDR3 DNA: TGTGCCAGCAGCTCACCGGACAGGGGTAGCTACGAGCAGTACTTC

clone size: -
J gene: TRBJ1-1
V gene: TRBV30
D gene: -
CDR3 protein: CAWRPGPQNTEAFF
CDR3 DNA: TGTGCCTGGAGGCCGGGACCGCAGAACACTGAAGCTTTCTTT

clone size: -
J gene: TRBJ2-3
V gene: TRBV5-4
D gene: TRBD1
CDR3 protein: CASSLVGQGIADTQYF
CDR3 DNA: TGTGCCAGCAGCTTGGTAGGACAGGGGATCGCAGATACGCAGTATTTT

clone size: -
J gene: TRBJ2-4
V gene: TRBV28
D gene: -
CDR3 protein: CASSSRQRGVAKNIQYF
CDR3 DNA: TGTGCCAGCAGTTCTAGGCAGAGGGGAGTAGCCAAAAACATTCAGTACTTC

clone size: -
J gene: TRBJ2-1
V gene: TRBV29-1
D gene: TRBD2
CDR3 protein: CSVLAGEPYNEQFF
CDR3 DNA: TGCAGCGTTCTAGCGGGAGAACCCTACAATGAGCAGTTCTTC

clone size: -
J gene: TRBJ2-1
V gene: TRBV30
D gene: TRBD1
CDR3 protein: CAWSGGTGFLDEQFF
CDR3 DNA: TGTGCCTGGAGTGGTGGGACAGGGTTTCTCGATGAGCAGTTCTTC

clone size: once
J gene: TRBJ1-5
V gene: TRBV30
D gene: -
CDR3 protein: CAWSAGGNQPQHF
CDR3 DNA: TGTGCCTGGAGTGCGGGCGGAAATCAGCCCCAGCATTTT

clone size: -
J gene: TRBJ1-4
V gene: TRBV19
D gene: -
CDR3 protein: CASMKGPNEKLFF
CDR3 DNA: TGTGCCAGTATGAAGGGACCTAATGAAAAACTGTTTTTT

clone size: -
J gene: TRBJ2-3
V gene: TRBV5-1
D gene: TRBD2
CDR3 protein: CASSLGSGGIDTQYF
CDR3 DNA: TGCGCCAGCAGCTTAGGAAGCGGGGGGATCGATACGCAGTATTTT

clone size: -
J gene: TRBJ2-5
V gene: TRBV10-1
D gene: -
CDR3 protein: CASSESSTGKETQYF
CDR3 DNA: TGCGCCAGCAGTGAGTCGAGTACAGGGAAAGAGACCCAGTACTTC

clone size: once
J gene: TRBJ2-7
V gene: TRBV6-5
D gene: -
CDR3 protein: CASSYSSAYPYEQYF
CDR3 DNA: TGTGCCAGCAGTTACAGCAGCGCCTACCCTTACGAGCAGTACTTC

clone size: -
J gene: TRBJ2-7
V gene: TRBV5-6
D gene: TRBD1
CDR3 protein: CASSGDRLYEQYF
CDR3 DNA: TGTGCCAGCAGCGGGGACAGGCTATACGAGCAGTACTTC

clone size: -
J gene: TRBJ2-7
V gene: TRBV15
D gene: -
CDR3 protein: CATRSWDIGSPTYEQYF
CDR3 DNA: TGTGCCACCAGAAGTTGGGACATTGGGAGCCCCACCTACGAGCAGTACTTC

clone size: -
J gene: TRBJ2-7
V gene: TRBV4-1
D gene: -
CDR3 protein: CASSQDRWGTNPYEQYF
CDR3 DNA: TGCGCCAGCAGCCAAGATCGATGGGGGACGAACCCCTACGAGCAGTACTTC